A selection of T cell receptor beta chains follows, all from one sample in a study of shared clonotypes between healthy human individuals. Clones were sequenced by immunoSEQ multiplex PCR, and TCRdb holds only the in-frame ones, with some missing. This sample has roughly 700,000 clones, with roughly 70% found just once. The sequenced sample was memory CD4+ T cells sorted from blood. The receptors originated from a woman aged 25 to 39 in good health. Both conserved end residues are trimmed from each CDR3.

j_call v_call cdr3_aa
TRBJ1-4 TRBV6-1 ASSEREGRLGEKLF
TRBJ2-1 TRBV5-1 ASSPLTSASNEQF
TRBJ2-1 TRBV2 ASSPDTVNEQF
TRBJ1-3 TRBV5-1 ASSPVAGNFGNTIY
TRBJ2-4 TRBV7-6 ASSQSDRIGNIQY
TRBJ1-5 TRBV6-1 ASSEARYQPQH
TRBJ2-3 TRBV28 ASSLGQGGGLGLDTQY
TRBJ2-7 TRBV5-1 ASSWGASYEQY
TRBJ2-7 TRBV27 ASSGQETYEQY
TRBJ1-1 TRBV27 ASRSNPGGFEAF
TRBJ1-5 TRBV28 ASSSQYQPQH
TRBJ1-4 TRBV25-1 ASSDPGAGGEKLF
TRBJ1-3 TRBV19 ASSIGQSSGNAIY
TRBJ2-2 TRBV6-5 ASMLGPIGTGELF
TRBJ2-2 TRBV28 ASSFLGELF
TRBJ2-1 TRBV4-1 ASSREAQATYNEQF
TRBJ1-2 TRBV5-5 ASSFIWDYGYT
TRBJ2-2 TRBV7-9 ASRPSGRNTGELF
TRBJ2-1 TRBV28 ASRPLTGPSSYNEQF
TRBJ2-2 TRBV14 ASSRVAGGNTGELF
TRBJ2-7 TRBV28 ASSLPLTLGGSYEQY
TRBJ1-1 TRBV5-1 ASSPQAGSTEAF
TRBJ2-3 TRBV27 ASSPKMGYTDTQY
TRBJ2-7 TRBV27 ASSPGQGLYEQY
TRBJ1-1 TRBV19 ASTTGQGGNEAF
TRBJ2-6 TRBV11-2 ASAVSGANVLT
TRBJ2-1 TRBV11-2 ASSLGTSGRNEQF
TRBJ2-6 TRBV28 ASISGGDSGANVLT
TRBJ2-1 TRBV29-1 SVAHRRQNNEQF
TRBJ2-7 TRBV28 ATRFGGSAFQY
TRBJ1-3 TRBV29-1 SVRDGQGDGNTIY
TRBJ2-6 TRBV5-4 ASSPPGAGANVLT
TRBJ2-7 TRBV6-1 ASSDLGYLTYEQY
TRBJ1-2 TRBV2 ASTLQRDSAPFT
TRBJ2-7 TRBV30 AWSKGGSAGAYEQY
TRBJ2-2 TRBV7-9 ASSSTGGITGELF
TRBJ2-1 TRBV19 ASSTRYRTSGSRHEQF
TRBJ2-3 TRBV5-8 ASRKSSGNIQTQY
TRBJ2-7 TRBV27 ASSRRAESSYEQY
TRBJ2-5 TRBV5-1 ASSFNSPQETQY
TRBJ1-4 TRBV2 ASKGGGEKLF
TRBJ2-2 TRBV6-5 ASSGIGTSTGELF
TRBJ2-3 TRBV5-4 ASSLVSASGRGTDTQY
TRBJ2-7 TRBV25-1 ASSGLAGGDEQY
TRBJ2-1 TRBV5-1 ASSPLGLAGPGNEQF
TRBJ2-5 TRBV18 ASSPVSGRQETQY
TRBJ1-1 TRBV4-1 ASSQGRTGEAF
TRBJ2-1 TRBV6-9 ASSYKRLGNEQF
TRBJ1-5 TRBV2 ASSEMGRGQPQH
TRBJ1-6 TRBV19 ASSRGSGSPLH
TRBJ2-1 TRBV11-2 ASTPGPSYNEQF
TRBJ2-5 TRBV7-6 ASSLIPGLAGFRAETQY
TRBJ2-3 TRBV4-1 ASSQGPWGLTDTQY